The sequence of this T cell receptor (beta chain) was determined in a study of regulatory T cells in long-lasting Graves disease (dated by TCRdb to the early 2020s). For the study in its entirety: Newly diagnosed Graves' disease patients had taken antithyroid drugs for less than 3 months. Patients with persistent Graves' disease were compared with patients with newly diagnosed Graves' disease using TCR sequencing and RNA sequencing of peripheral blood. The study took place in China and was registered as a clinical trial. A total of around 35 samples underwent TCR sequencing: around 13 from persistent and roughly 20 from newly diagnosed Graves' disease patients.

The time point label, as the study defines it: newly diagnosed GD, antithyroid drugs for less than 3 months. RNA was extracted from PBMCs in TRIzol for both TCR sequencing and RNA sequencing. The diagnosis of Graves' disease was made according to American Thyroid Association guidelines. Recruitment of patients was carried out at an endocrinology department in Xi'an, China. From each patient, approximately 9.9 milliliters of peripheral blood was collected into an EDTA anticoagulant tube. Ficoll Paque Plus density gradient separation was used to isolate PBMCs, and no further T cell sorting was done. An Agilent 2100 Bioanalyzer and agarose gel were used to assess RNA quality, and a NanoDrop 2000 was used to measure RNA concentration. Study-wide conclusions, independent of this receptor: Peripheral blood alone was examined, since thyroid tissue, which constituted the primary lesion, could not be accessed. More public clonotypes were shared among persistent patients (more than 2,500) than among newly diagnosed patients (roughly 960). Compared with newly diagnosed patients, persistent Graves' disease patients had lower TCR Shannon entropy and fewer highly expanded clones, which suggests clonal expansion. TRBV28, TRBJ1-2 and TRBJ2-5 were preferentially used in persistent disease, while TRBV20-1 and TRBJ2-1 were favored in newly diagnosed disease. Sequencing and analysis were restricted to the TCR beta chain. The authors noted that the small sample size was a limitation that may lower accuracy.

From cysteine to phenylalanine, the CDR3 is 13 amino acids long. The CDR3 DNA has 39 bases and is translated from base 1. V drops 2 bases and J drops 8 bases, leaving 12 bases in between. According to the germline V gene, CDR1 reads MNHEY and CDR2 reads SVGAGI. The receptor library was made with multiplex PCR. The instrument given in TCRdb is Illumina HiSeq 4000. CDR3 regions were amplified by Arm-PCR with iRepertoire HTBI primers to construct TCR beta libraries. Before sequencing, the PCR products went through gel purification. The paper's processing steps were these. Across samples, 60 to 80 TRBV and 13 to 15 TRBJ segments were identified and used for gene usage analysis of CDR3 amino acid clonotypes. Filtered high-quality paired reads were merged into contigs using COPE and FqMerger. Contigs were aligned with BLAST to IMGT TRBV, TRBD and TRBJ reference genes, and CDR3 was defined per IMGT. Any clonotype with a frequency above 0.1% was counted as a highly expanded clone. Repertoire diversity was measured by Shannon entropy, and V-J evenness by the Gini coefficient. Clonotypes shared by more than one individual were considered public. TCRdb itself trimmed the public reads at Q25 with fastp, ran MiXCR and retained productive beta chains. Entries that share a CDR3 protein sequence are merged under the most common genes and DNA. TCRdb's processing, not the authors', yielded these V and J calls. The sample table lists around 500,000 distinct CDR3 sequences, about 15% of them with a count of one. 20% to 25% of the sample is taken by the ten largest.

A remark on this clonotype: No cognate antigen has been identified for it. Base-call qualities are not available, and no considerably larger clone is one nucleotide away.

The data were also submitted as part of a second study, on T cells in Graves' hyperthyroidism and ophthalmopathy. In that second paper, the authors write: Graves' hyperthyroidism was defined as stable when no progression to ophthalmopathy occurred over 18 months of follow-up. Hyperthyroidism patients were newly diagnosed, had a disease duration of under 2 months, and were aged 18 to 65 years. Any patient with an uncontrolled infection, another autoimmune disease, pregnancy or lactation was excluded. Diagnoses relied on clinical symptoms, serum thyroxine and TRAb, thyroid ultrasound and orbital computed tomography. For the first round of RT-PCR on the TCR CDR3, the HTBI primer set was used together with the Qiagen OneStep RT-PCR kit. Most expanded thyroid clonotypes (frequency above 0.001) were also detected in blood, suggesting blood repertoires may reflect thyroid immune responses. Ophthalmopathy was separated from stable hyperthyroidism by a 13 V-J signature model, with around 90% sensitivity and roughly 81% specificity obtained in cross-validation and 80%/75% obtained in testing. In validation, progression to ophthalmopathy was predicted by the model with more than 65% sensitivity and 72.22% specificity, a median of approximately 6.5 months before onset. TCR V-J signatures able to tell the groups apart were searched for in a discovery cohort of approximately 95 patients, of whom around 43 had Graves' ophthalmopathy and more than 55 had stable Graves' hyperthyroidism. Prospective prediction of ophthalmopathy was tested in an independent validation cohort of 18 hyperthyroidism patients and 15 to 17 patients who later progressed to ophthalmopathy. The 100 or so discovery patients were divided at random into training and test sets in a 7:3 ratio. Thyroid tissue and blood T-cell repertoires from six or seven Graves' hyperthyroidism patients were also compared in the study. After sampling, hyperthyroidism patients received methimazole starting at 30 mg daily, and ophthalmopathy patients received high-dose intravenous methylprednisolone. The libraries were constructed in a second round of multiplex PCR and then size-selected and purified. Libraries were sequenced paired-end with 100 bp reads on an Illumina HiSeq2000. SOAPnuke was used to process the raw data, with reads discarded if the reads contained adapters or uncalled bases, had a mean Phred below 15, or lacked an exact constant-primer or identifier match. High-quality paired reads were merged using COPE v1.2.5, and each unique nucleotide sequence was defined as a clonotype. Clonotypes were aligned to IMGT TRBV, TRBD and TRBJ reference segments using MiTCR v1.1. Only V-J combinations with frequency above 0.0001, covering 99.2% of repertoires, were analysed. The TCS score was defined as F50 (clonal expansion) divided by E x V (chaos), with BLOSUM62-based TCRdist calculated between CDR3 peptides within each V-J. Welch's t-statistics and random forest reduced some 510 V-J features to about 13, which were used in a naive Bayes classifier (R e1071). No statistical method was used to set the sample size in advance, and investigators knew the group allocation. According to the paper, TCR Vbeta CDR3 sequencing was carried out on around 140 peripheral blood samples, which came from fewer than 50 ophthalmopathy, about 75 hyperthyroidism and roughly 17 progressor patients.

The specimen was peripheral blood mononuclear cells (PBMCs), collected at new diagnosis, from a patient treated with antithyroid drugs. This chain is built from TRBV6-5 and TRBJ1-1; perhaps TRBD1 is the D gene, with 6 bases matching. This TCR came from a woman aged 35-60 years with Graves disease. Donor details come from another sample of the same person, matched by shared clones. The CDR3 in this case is CASSYPRTGEAFF. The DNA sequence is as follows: TGTGCCAGCAGTTACCCTCGTACAGGGGAAGCTTTCTTT.